This T cell receptor beta chain was captured in a study of metastatic and nonmetastatic thyroid tumors. The J segment lost 3 bases and the V segment lost 3 bases, leaving 9 bases of the junction unmatched. The CDR3 length is 15 residues. Germline CDR1 is SGDLS and CDR2 is YYNGEE. This clone was counted a single time. Its antigen is not identified. No patient received treatment before thyroid surgery. The study's findings and limits: Malignant thyroid tumors reportedly exceeded benign nodules significantly in TCR beta diversity, with the difference appearing in blood and tumor.

TCRdb re-processed the PCR reads through MiXCR. The data contain 15,000 to 20,000 clones, under 30% of them singletons. The sequence was collected from a female donor with papillary thyroid cancer or a benign thyroid nodule (not recorded which). Some clones in this sample may be carry-over from other donors' samples. Material for sequencing was tumor tissue. The chain is built from TRBV9 and TRBJ2-7; 7 bases line up with TRBD1. The CDR3, as DNA: TGTGCCAGCAGCGAAGAGTACAGGGGCGGCTACGAGCAGTACTTC. Its protein product is CASSEEYRGGYEQYF.